The source of this TCR beta chain is a study of blood T cell repertoires in COVID-19. About the research overall: The United States, Italy and Spain provided the acute and convalescent COVID-19 samples.

J gave up 1 base and V 0 bases, and 3 bases lay outside the gene matches. CDR1 and CDR2 from the germline V gene are MNHEY and SVGAGI. The CDR3 is 16 amino acids. This clone was seen only a few times. The repertoire was sequenced with immunoSEQ multiplex PCR; TCRdb's copy has only in-frame clones and lacks some. The sample records approximately 390,000 clones, 70% to 90% being singletons. This sequence was found in a woman aged 55-69 years with COVID-19, enrolled during active disease. Sequenced input: peripheral blood. The chain uses TRBV6-5 and TRBJ1-3; 7 bases are shared with TRBD1. The CDR3 bases are TGTGCCAGCAGTTACTCTGTGACAGGGTCTGGAAACACCATATATTTT. It is translated as CASSYSVTGSGNTIYF.